These T cell receptor beta chains were read from a single sample in a study of blood T cell repertoires in COVID-19. Profiling relied on immunoSEQ multiplex PCR, and the TCRdb table lists in-frame clones only, not all of them. The sample shows about 240,000 clones, roughly 86% of them seen only once. The specimen sequenced was peripheral blood. These receptors all stem from a woman younger than 45 who had recovered from COVID-19. Both conserved end residues are part of each CDR3. A D gene is named only where the DNA matches it firmly. The size of a clone is reported for some rows only, either as once, few or many, or as a class for expanded clones.

V gene: TRBV7-8
CDR3 length: 16
D gene: TRBD2
J gene: TRBJ2-3
clone size: .
CDR3 DNA: TGTGCCAGCAGCCTCCGGACTAGCGGGGTGAAGGATACGCAGTATTTT
CDR3 protein: CASSLRTSGVKDTQYF

V gene: TRBV7-3
CDR3 length: 15
D gene: TRBD2
J gene: TRBJ2-3
clone size: .
CDR3 DNA: TGTGCCAGCAGCTTAAGCGGGGGGGACACAGATACGCAGTATTTT
CDR3 protein: CASSLSGGDTDTQYF

V gene: TRBV20-1
CDR3 length: 14
D gene: TRBD2
J gene: TRBJ2-3
clone size: .
CDR3 DNA: TGCAGTGCTAGTTGGCGGGGGGGCCCGGATACGCAGTATTTT
CDR3 protein: CSASWRGGPDTQYF

V gene: TRBV6-5
CDR3 length: 15
D gene: TRBD1
J gene: TRBJ2-2
clone size: .
CDR3 DNA: TGTGCCAGCAGGACAGGGGGCTCGAACACCGGGGAGCTGTTTTTT
CDR3 protein: CASRTGGSNTGELFF

V gene: TRBV2
CDR3 length: 16
D gene: TRBD1
J gene: TRBJ1-2
clone size: .
CDR3 DNA: TGTGCCAGCAGTGAAGCGCTTCAGGGGGCCTTCTATGGCTACACCTTC
CDR3 protein: CASSEALQGAFYGYTF

V gene: TRBV20-1
CDR3 length: 11
D gene: .
J gene: TRBJ2-1
clone size: once
CDR3 DNA: TGCAGTGCGAGCCAGGGTAATGAGCAGTTCTTC
CDR3 protein: CSASQGNEQFF

V gene: TRBV9
CDR3 length: 17
D gene: .
J gene: TRBJ1-6
clone size: .
CDR3 DNA: TGTGCCAGCAGCGAGGCCCCCCTTGGACACCTGGATTCACCCCTCCACTTT
CDR3 protein: CASSEAPLGHLDSPLHF

V gene: TRBV27
CDR3 length: 14
D gene: .
J gene: TRBJ2-1
clone size: .
CDR3 DNA: TGTGCCAGCAGTTCCCGGGACTCCTACAATGAGCAGTTCTTC
CDR3 protein: CASSSRDSYNEQFF

V gene: TRBV27
CDR3 length: 18
D gene: TRBD1
J gene: TRBJ2-5
clone size: .
CDR3 DNA: TGTGCCAGCAGTTCGAACTCGAACCCGGGACAGGGATTAGAGACCCAGTACTTC
CDR3 protein: CASSSNSNPGQGLETQYF

V gene: TRBV7-2
CDR3 length: 13
D gene: TRBD1
J gene: TRBJ2-7
clone size: .
CDR3 DNA: TGTGCCAGCAGTGACAGGGGGTCCTACGAGCAGTACTTC
CDR3 protein: CASSDRGSYEQYF

V gene: TRBV5-1
CDR3 length: 14
D gene: .
J gene: TRBJ2-3
clone size: few
CDR3 DNA: TGCGCCAGCAGCTTGGCCGAGGCTACAGATACGCAGTATTTT
CDR3 protein: CASSLAEATDTQYF

V gene: TRBV6-6
CDR3 length: 14
D gene: .
J gene: TRBJ1-1
clone size: .
CDR3 DNA: TGTGCCAGCAGTTACTCTCGGGGGGGCACTGAAGCTTTCTTT
CDR3 protein: CASSYSRGGTEAFF

V gene: TRBV19
CDR3 length: 13
D gene: .
J gene: TRBJ2-5
clone size: .
CDR3 DNA: TGTGCCAGTAGTATGAGAGGGAGGGAGACCCAGTACTTC
CDR3 protein: CASSMRGRETQYF

V gene: TRBV12-3/TRBV12-4
CDR3 length: 13
D gene: TRBD1
J gene: TRBJ1-1
clone size: .
CDR3 DNA: TGTGCCAGCAGAGAACAGGGGGACACTGAAGCTTTCTTT
CDR3 protein: CASREQGDTEAFF

V gene: TRBV6-1
CDR3 length: 13
D gene: .
J gene: TRBJ1-2
clone size: .
CDR3 DNA: TGTGCCAGCAGTGAACGGACAGAATATGGCTACACCTTC
CDR3 protein: CASSERTEYGYTF

V gene: TRBV7-2
CDR3 length: 15
D gene: TRBD2
J gene: TRBJ2-3
clone size: .
CDR3 DNA: TGTGCCAGCAGCTCGACTAGCGGGGGGGCAGATACGCAGTATTTT
CDR3 protein: CASSSTSGGADTQYF

V gene: TRBV20-1
CDR3 length: 11
D gene: TRBD2
J gene: TRBJ2-7
clone size: .
CDR3 DNA: TGCAGTGCTCAATCCGTGACTAGCGTATACTTC
CDR3 protein: CSAQSVTSVYF

V gene: TRBV19
CDR3 length: 15
D gene: .
J gene: TRBJ1-3
clone size: .
CDR3 DNA: TGTGCCAGTAGTATCGCAGGACTTTCTGGAAACACCATATATTTT
CDR3 protein: CASSIAGLSGNTIYF

V gene: TRBV7-8
CDR3 length: 17
D gene: .
J gene: TRBJ1-5
clone size: .
CDR3 DNA: TGTGCCAGCAGCTTTGAGACCGCGGCTTATAGCAATCAGCCCCAGCATTTT
CDR3 protein: CASSFETAAYSNQPQHF

V gene: TRBV9
CDR3 length: 15
D gene: .
J gene: TRBJ2-7
clone size: .
CDR3 DNA: TGTGCCAGCAGCGTAGACCACCGGAGGAACTACGAGCAGTACTTC
CDR3 protein: CASSVDHRRNYEQYF

V gene: TRBV29-1
CDR3 length: 13
D gene: TRBD1
J gene: TRBJ1-1
clone size: once
CDR3 DNA: TGCAGCGCCGACAGGGACTTGAACACTGAAGCTTTCTTT
CDR3 protein: CSADRDLNTEAFF

V gene: TRBV6-5
CDR3 length: 13
D gene: TRBD1
J gene: TRBJ1-1
clone size: .
CDR3 DNA: TGTGCCAGCAGGGGGGACAGGGGGACGAAGGCTTTCTTT
CDR3 protein: CASRGDRGTKAFF

V gene: TRBV5-1
CDR3 length: 13
D gene: .
J gene: TRBJ2-7
clone size: .
CDR3 DNA: TGCGCCAGCAGCTTGGAAAAATCATACGAGCAGTACTTC
CDR3 protein: CASSLEKSYEQYF

V gene: TRBV4-1
CDR3 length: 13
D gene: .
J gene: TRBJ1-1
clone size: .
CDR3 DNA: TGCGCCAGCAGCCAAGACGGGGGGACTGAAGCTTTCTTT
CDR3 protein: CASSQDGGTEAFF

V gene: TRBV24-1
CDR3 length: 12
D gene: .
J gene: TRBJ2-3
clone size: .
CDR3 DNA: TGTGCCACCAGTCGGGGCACAGATACGCAGTATTTT
CDR3 protein: CATSRGTDTQYF

V gene: TRBV6-1
CDR3 length: 13
D gene: .
J gene: TRBJ2-3
clone size: .
CDR3 DNA: TGTGCCAGCAGTGACGGGTTTGGGGATACGCAGTATTTT
CDR3 protein: CASSDGFGDTQYF

V gene: TRBV4-3
CDR3 length: 14
D gene: .
J gene: TRBJ2-3
clone size: .
CDR3 DNA: TGCGCCAGCAGCCAAGAAGGGGATCCAGATACGCAGTATTTT
CDR3 protein: CASSQEGDPDTQYF

V gene: TRBV6-5
CDR3 length: 15
D gene: TRBD1
J gene: TRBJ1-2
clone size: once
CDR3 DNA: TGTGCCAGCAGTTACTCGAGCGGGACAGGGTTCGGCTACACCTTC
CDR3 protein: CASSYSSGTGFGYTF

V gene: TRBV5-1
CDR3 length: 14
D gene: TRBD1
J gene: TRBJ1-6
clone size: few
CDR3 DNA: TGCGCCAGCAACCCGGGACAGCCGGATTCACCCCTCCACTTT
CDR3 protein: CASNPGQPDSPLHF

V gene: TRBV2
CDR3 length: 12
D gene: TRBD1
J gene: TRBJ2-3
clone size: .
CDR3 DNA: TGTGCCAGCAACACAGGGGCAGATACGCAGTATTTT
CDR3 protein: CASNTGADTQYF

V gene: TRBV13
CDR3 length: 19
D gene: TRBD2
J gene: TRBJ2-1
clone size: .
CDR3 DNA: TGTGCCAGCAGAAAGCGGGGGGGAGAAATATACCTGTCCTACAATGAGCAGTTCTTC
CDR3 protein: CASRKRGGEIYLSYNEQFF

V gene: TRBV7-8
CDR3 length: 18
D gene: .
J gene: TRBJ2-6
clone size: .
CDR3 DNA: TGTGCCAGCAGTCCAGAAGTGAGGGCACGCCCTGGGGCCAACGTCCTGACTTTC
CDR3 protein: CASSPEVRARPGANVLTF

V gene: TRBV5-8
CDR3 length: 16
D gene: .
J gene: TRBJ1-4
clone size: few
CDR3 DNA: TGTGCCAGCAGCTTGGCCAGGAGGCCAACTAATGAAAAACTGTTTTTT
CDR3 protein: CASSLARRPTNEKLFF

V gene: TRBV3-1/TRBV3-2
CDR3 length: 14
D gene: TRBD1
J gene: TRBJ2-5
clone size: .
CDR3 DNA: TGTGCCAGCAGCTCGACAGGGGGGTTGGAGACCCAGTACTTC
CDR3 protein: CASSSTGGLETQYF

V gene: TRBV7-3
CDR3 length: 14
D gene: TRBD1
J gene: TRBJ2-5
clone size: .
CDR3 DNA: TGTGCCAGCAGCCCAAGACAGGGAGCAGAGACCCAGTACTTC
CDR3 protein: CASSPRQGAETQYF

V gene: TRBV6-1
CDR3 length: 14
D gene: .
J gene: TRBJ2-3
clone size: .
CDR3 DNA: TGTGCCAGCAGTGATTACCGCCGGGGAGATACGCAGTATTTT
CDR3 protein: CASSDYRRGDTQYF

V gene: TRBV9
CDR3 length: 14
D gene: TRBD1
J gene: TRBJ2-3
clone size: once
CDR3 DNA: TGTGCCAGCAGCGCACAGGGGGCCACAGATACGCAGTATTTT
CDR3 protein: CASSAQGATDTQYF

V gene: TRBV29-1
CDR3 length: 14
D gene: TRBD1
J gene: TRBJ1-2
clone size: .
CDR3 DNA: TGCAGCGTTGTGAGGACAGGGGGCGACTATGGCTACACCTTC
CDR3 protein: CSVVRTGGDYGYTF

V gene: TRBV11-2
CDR3 length: 14
D gene: TRBD1
J gene: TRBJ1-1
clone size: .
CDR3 DNA: TGTGCCAGCAGCTGGGACAGGGTTAACACTGAAGCTTTCTTT
CDR3 protein: CASSWDRVNTEAFF

V gene: TRBV5-6
CDR3 length: 14
D gene: TRBD2
J gene: TRBJ2-7
clone size: .
CDR3 DNA: TGTGCCAGCAGCACCACTAGCGGAATATACGAGCAGTACTTC
CDR3 protein: CASSTTSGIYEQYF

V gene: TRBV11-2
CDR3 length: 15
D gene: .
J gene: TRBJ1-3
clone size: .
CDR3 DNA: TGTGCCAGCAGCTTTTGGAGGGATTGGGGAAACACCATATATTTT
CDR3 protein: CASSFWRDWGNTIYF

V gene: TRBV6-5
CDR3 length: 13
D gene: .
J gene: TRBJ1-2
clone size: .
CDR3 DNA: TGTGCCAGCACGGGCAGGGGAGGGTATGGCTACACCTTC
CDR3 protein: CASTGRGGYGYTF

V gene: TRBV3-1/TRBV3-2
CDR3 length: 15
D gene: TRBD1
J gene: TRBJ1-6
clone size: .
CDR3 DNA: TGTGCCAGCAGCCAAGGCGGGACAGGCACCTCACCCCTCCACTTT
CDR3 protein: CASSQGGTGTSPLHF

V gene: TRBV5-6
CDR3 length: 16
D gene: TRBD1
J gene: TRBJ2-1
clone size: .
CDR3 DNA: TGTGCCAGCAGCTGGACAGGACTTGGCTCCTACAATGAGCAGTTCTTC
CDR3 protein: CASSWTGLGSYNEQFF

V gene: TRBV19
CDR3 length: 14
D gene: .
J gene: TRBJ2-5
clone size: .
CDR3 DNA: TGTGCCAGTAGCGCGGTTACGTGGCAAGAGACCCAGTACTTC
CDR3 protein: CASSAVTWQETQYF